A single sample gave rise to the 18 T cell receptor beta chains below, sequenced in a study of T cells expressing NK-cell markers. Each CDR3 protein gets one entry in TCRdb, which reprocessed the 5' RACE reads and gives no DNA. This table lists approximately 380,000 distinct CDR3 sequences. The material sequenced was blood T cells: a sorted CD56 or NKG2C T cell subset, CD4+ or CD8+ T cells, or bulk PBMC T cells (not recorded which). These receptors came from a man between 18 and 69 years old in good health.

V is TRBV7-6 and J is TRBJ2-3. This CDR3 is 14 amino acids long. The germline CDR1 and CDR2 sequences are SGHVS and FNYEAQ. The chain's CDR3 is CASSLESYTDTQYF.

V usage is TRBV7-3 and J usage is TRBJ2-7; TCRdb calls TRBD2, which cannot be checked without DNA. The CDR3 is 15 residues long. Looked up from germline, CDR1 is SGHTA and CDR2 is FQGTGA. CDR3 region: CASSLGLAGIYEQYF.

V usage is TRBV12-3 or TRBV12-4 and J usage is TRBJ1-2; TCRdb returns TRBD1, unconfirmable since there is no DNA. CDR3 length: 16 residues. This CDR3 reads CASSLGQVIRMDGYTF.

This CDR3 is CASSLLGLGGVYSYEQYF. This rearrangement joins TRBV27 to TRBJ2-7; the TRBD2 assignment by TCRdb is unverifiable without DNA. The CDR3 is made up of 18 amino acids. The germline CDR1 and CDR2 sequences are MNHEY and SMNVEV (reference sequence).

The chain couples TRBV30 to TRBJ1-4. The length of the CDR3 is 11 residues. The V gene's germline CDR1 is GTSNPN and CDR2 SVGIG (reference sequence). The CDR3 sequence is CAWSGREKLFF.

This sequence joins TRBV12-3 or TRBV12-4 and TRBJ1-2; TCRdb gives TRBD1 as the D gene, but with no DNA this cannot be confirmed. This CDR3 contains 13 residues. CDR3 sequence: CASGAYRGYGYTF.

The rearrangement uses TRBV7-2 and TRBJ2-5. The V gene's germline CDR1 is SGHTA and CDR2 FQGNSA. The CDR3 runs 15 residues. The CDR3 region is CASSLIPQTQETQYF.

The chain recombines TRBV6-1 with TRBJ1-6. CDR1 MNHNS and CDR2 SASEGT come from the germline V gene. The CDR3 extends over 13 amino acids. CDR3 sequence: CASSDVGNSPLHF.

The chain joins TRBV5-1 to TRBJ1-2; TCRdb selects TRBD1, and the lack of DNA leaves this call unchecked. The CDR3 sequence is 16 residues long. Germline V lookup: CDR1 SGHRS, CDR2 YFSETQ. CDR3 loop: CASSLAIGAKVYGYTF.

The chain links TRBV5-5 to TRBJ2-3; there is no DNA to check the TCRdb D call of TRBD2. Germline-derived CDR1 and CDR2 are SGHKS and YYEKEE (reference sequence). The CDR3 consists of 16 residues. The CDR3 is CASSFRASGGSDTQYF.

The rearrangement uses TRBV6-6 and TRBJ2-5; with no DNA, the TCRdb D assignment of TRBD1 cannot be verified. CDR3 length equals 13 residues. Germline CDR1 is MNHNY and CDR2 is SVGAGI (reference sequence). The chain's CDR3 is CASSYTGRETQYF.

The genes are TRBV11-1 and TRBJ2-2; there is no DNA to check the TCRdb D call of TRBD1. The CDR3 totals 16 residues. Per the germline V gene, CDR1 is SGHAT and CDR2 is FQDESV (reference sequence). This CDR3 reads CASSPPLQGVTGELFF.

The chain uses TRBV14 and TRBJ2-5. Germline V CDR1 and CDR2: SGHDN, FVKESK. CDR3 size: 14 residues. CDR3: CASSVDRDQETQYF.

The V gene is TRBV7-6, the J gene TRBJ2-2; TCRdb lists TRBD1, though no DNA is available to test this call. There are 13 residues in the CDR3. Germline V lookup: CDR1 SGHVS, CDR2 FNYEAQ. The CDR3 loop reads CASSRGGTGELFF.

The chain links TRBV21-1 to TRBJ2-5; with no DNA, the TCRdb D assignment of TRBD1 cannot be verified. TRBV21-1 is a pseudogene. The CDR3 sequence is 13 residues long. CDR3 amino acids: CASSTTEKETQYF.

The chain combines TRBV4-1 with TRBJ1-2; the D call from TCRdb, TRBD1, cannot be confirmed without DNA. Germline V gene lookup returns CDR1 MGHRA and CDR2 YSYEKL. This CDR3 has 14 residues. Here the CDR3 reads CASSLANGAGGYTF.

The chain combines TRBV7-6 with TRBJ2-2; TCRdb reports TRBD1, a call that lacks DNA to check it against. The CDR3 totals 15 residues. CDR1 is SGHVS, CDR2 FNYEAQ, per germline. The CDR3 here is CASSTQGVFGGELFF.

The gene calls are TRBV20-1 and TRBJ2-1; lacking DNA, the TRBD2 call made by TCRdb goes unchecked. This CDR3 region has 12 residues. Per the germline V gene, CDR1 is DFQATT and CDR2 is SNEGSKA (reference sequence). The CDR3: CSATLALREQFF.